The subject of this entry is one T cell receptor (beta chain). Its specificity is not known. TCRdb keeps only in-frame clones here, not all; method: immunoSEQ multiplex PCR. The sample includes about 100,000 clones, about 90% of them seen just once. This entry belongs to a study of T cell responses to AZD1222 COVID-19 vaccine. Study-wide findings and caveats: Clonal diversity was possibly underestimated, and white British individuals and females predominated among donors.

Germline V gene data show CDR1 as MDHEN and CDR2 as SYDVKM. The V and J ends lost 6 bases and 5 bases respectively, with 11 bases between them. The CDR3 runs to 14 residues. Material: peripheral blood, obtained on day 0 of AZD1222 vaccination. The receptor's source is an adult in good health. V and J are TRBV28 and TRBJ1-6, with D possibly matching TRBD1 (6 bases). The CDR3 nucleotides read TGTGCCAGCAGACTGACAGGAGATAATTCACCCCTCCACTTT. Protein: CASRLTGDNSPLHF.